This T cell receptor beta chain was found in a study of cytomegalovirus exposure and HLA in healthy donors. Both 60 Vbeta primers and 13 Jbeta primers went into the PCR. Clones were sequenced by immunoSEQ multiplex PCR, and TCRdb holds only the in-frame ones, with some missing. There are 100,000 to 150,000 clones in the sample; 84% occur only once, and less than 3% lies in the top ten. Germline assignment: CDR1 SGHTA and CDR2 FQGNSA. The CDR3 sequence is 16 residues long. Germline trimming cut 5 bases from V and 4 bases from J; bases unmatched to any gene: 8. Points on this clone: The target antigen is unknown.

Study conclusions and caveats: The study assumed roughly uniform donor sequencing depth for presence/absence analyses. On later analysis, the bulk of CMV-associated TCR beta chains appeared to be HLA-restricted.

The receptor was isolated from a man aged 50 to 60 in good health and CMV-seronegative. This chain joins TRBV7-2 and TRBJ2-3; 11 nucleotides agree with TRBD2. The specimen sequenced was PBMCs. CDR3 sequence: CASSARLAGFSDTQYF. The CDR3 region has the DNA TGTGCCAGCAGCGCCAGACTAGCGGGGTTCTCAGATACGCAGTATTTT.